Listed below are T cell receptor beta chains from one sample, sequenced in a study of CD8+CD57+ T cells in acquired aplastic anemia. TCRdb ran MiXCR on the reads and lists one entry per CDR3 protein. Counted here are about 170,000 distinct CDR3 sequences, about 60% occurring once; the ten biggest clones make up 45%. Sequencing input: sorted CD4+, CD8+, or CD8+CD57+ T cells (not recorded which) from PBMCs. Every receptor here comes from a human donor in good health. The CDR3 runs from the conserved cysteine through the conserved F or W. Fields, in order: J gene, V gene, CDR3 protein.

TRBJ2-5 | TRBV7-2 | CASSLSGETQYF
TRBJ2-7 | TRBV9 | CASSAGGAGSPYEQYF
TRBJ1-2 | TRBV7-9 | CASSLSYGYTF
TRBJ2-1 | TRBV7-2 | CARLNRGGDEQFF
TRBJ1-1 | TRBV7-9 | CASSLGGARTEAFF
TRBJ2-3 | TRBV9 | CASSGGLASSTDTQYF
TRBJ1-2 | TRBV29-1 | CSVWGGQGDYGYTF
TRBJ2-7 | TRBV14 | CASSQHRGEQYF
TRBJ2-7 | TRBV2 | CASSRGQGRGYEQYF
TRBJ1-2 | TRBV15 | CATSRDEPRQGGYTF
TRBJ1-5 | TRBV7-2 | CASSFGGGQPQHF
TRBJ2-2 | TRBV9 | CASSPALNTGELFF
TRBJ2-5 | TRBV15 | CATSRVPAGQETQYF
TRBJ1-2 | TRBV24-1 | CATSDRGGGHYGYTF
TRBJ2-1 | TRBV15 | CATSRGEQYNEQFF
TRBJ1-5 | TRBV19 | CASSTSLARGSNQPQHF